This T cell receptor beta chain was sequenced in a study of CD8+ T cells in alopecia areata. Study as a whole: Treatment with tofacitinib (6 to 18 months) was followed by 6 months off drug. Overall study results and limits: Sequencing of scalp samples also captures resident alphabeta T cells of normal skin. Clonality exceeded that of normal scalp in lesional scalp, most notably in alopecia totalis/universalis.

Sequencing relied on a cDNA template that was reverse transcribed from extracted RNA. Only in-frame clones appear in the TCRdb table, and some are missing; sequencing was by immunoSEQ multiplex PCR. The sample lists about 190,000 clones, around three fifths occurring once. This clone was detected a few times. The antigen remains undetermined. From germline, CDR1 is SQVTM and CDR2 ANQGSEA. This CDR3 region has 12 residues. Trimming cost V 7 bases and J 7 bases; bases outside gene matches: 6. Treatment specified: oral pan-JAK inhibitor, 5-10 mg twice daily. This chain joins TRBV29-1 and TRBJ2-4, with 8 bases that match TRBD1. The source of this sequence is a human donor with alopecia areata. This specimen was CD4+ T cells sorted from blood, taken at roughly week 49, from a patient treated with tofacitinib. DNA of the CDR3: TGCAGCGCTCTGGACAGGGTGAACATTCAGTACTTC. The encoded protein is CSALDRVNIQYF.